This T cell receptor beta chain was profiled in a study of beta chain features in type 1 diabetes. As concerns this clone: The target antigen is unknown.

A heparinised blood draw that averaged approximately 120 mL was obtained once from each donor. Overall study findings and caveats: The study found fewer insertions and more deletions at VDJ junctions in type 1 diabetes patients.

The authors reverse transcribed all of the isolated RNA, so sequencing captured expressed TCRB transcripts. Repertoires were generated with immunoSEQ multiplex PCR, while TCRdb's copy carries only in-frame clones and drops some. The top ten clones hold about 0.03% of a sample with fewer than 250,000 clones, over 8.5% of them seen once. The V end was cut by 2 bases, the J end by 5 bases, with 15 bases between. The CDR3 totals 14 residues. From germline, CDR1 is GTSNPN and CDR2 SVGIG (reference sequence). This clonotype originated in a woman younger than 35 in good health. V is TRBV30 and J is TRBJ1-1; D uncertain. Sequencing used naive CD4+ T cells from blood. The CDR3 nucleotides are TGTGCCTGGAGTCCGGGGAGGCGATCGACTGAAGCTTTCTTT. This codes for CAWSPGRRSTEAFF.